The 20 T cell receptor beta chains below come from one sample, sequenced in a study of cytomegalovirus exposure and HLA in healthy donors. This table comes from immunoSEQ multiplex PCR, and its TCRdb copy is limited to in-frame clones, with some not included. Among more than 150,000 clones listed, about 80% were seen once. What was sequenced was PBMCs. Receptor source: a man aged 18 to 30 in good health and CMV-seropositive.

V gene TRBV2 combines with J gene TRBJ2-6, with D possibly being TRBD1 (5 bases). Germline CDR1 and CDR2: SNHLY and FYNNEI. The CDR3 is 14 amino acids. Trimming stripped 7 bases from V and 9 bases from J, with 16 bases between. The CDR3 DNA reads TGTGCCAGCAAGGGGATTAGGACAAGCAACGTCCTGACTTTC. Its translation: CASKGIRTSNVLTF.

The chain joins TRBV29-1 to TRBJ1-1, with a possible D match to TRBD1 (6 bases). The CDR3 length is 13 residues. V lost 4 bases to trimming and J lost 3 bases, with 12 bases between them. Germline V lookup: CDR1 SQVTM, CDR2 ANQGSEA. In DNA form, the CDR3 reads TGCAGCGTTGGAGATGGACAGTACACTGAAGCTTTCTTT. Protein: CSVGDGQYTEAFF.

V is TRBV29-1 and J is TRBJ2-5; D might be TRBD1 (7 bases). The CDR3 sequence is 16 residues long. CDR1 is SQVTM and CDR2 is ANQGSEA in the germline V gene. V lost 5 bases and J 4 bases, leaving 23 bases between the germline ends. The CDR3 sequence: CSVMRTGRPGGETQYF. CDR3 DNA sequence: TGCAGCGTTATGAGGACAGGACGGCCCGGGGGAGAGACCCAGTACTTC.

This chain connects TRBV10-3 to TRBJ2-1, with 10 bases identical to TRBD2. This CDR3 spans 14 amino acids. Per the germline V gene, CDR1 is ENHRY and CDR2 is SYGVKD. Trimming took 11 bases from V and 5 from J; bases not matched to a gene: 9. CDR3: CASMKREGHNEQFF. The DNA for the CDR3 is TGTGCCTCGATGAAGCGGGAGGGCCACAATGAGCAGTTCTTC.

The CDR3 bases are TGTGCCAGCCCAGGAAAGACCTATGGCTACACCTTC. This codes for CASPGKTYGYTF. V and J are TRBV5-4 and TRBJ1-2; D is uncertain. Germline V lookup: CDR1 SGHNT, CDR2 YYREEE (reference sequence). Trimming cost V 7 bases and J 4 bases, with 11 bases left between them. The length of the CDR3 is 12 residues.

The chain combines TRBV7-2 with TRBJ2-7, with 12 bases matching TRBD2. There are 16 residues in the CDR3. With V trimmed by 3 bases and J by 2 bases, 5 bases remained unmatched. From germline, CDR1 is SGHTA and CDR2 FQGNSA. The CDR3 nucleotides are TGTGCCAGCAGCTTGACTAGCGGGAGTCTAGCCTACGAGCAGTACTTC. Translation: CASSLTSGSLAYEQYF.

In this sample, this clone turned up once. The rearrangement joins TRBV5-4 to TRBJ2-7, with D maybe TRBD1 (5 bases). Germline V gene lookup returns CDR1 SGHNT and CDR2 YYREEE (reference sequence). This CDR3 comprises 15 residues. V was clipped by 0 bases and J by 0 bases, with 10 bases between them. This CDR3 reads CASSLGQGLSYEQYF. As DNA, the CDR3 is TGTGCCAGCAGCTTGGGTCAGGGTCTCTCCTACGAGCAGTACTTC.

This clone was counted between two and nine times. The V gene is TRBV6-6, the J gene TRBJ2-3, with 13 bases lining up with TRBD2. CDR1 and CDR2 (germline): MNHNY, SVGAGI (reference sequence). The junction had 7 bases not matched to a gene; V was cut back by 8 bases and J by 8 bases. This CDR3 is 14 amino acids long. The chain's CDR3 is CASGLAGDYGTQYF. The CDR3 DNA sequence: TGTGCCAGCGGACTAGCGGGAGATTATGGTACGCAGTATTTT.

V and J are TRBV5-1 and TRBJ1-3; D gene uncertain. Trimming removed 0 bases at V and 0 bases at J, with 13 bases between. The CDR3 runs 17 residues. Germline CDR1 is SGHRS and CDR2 is YFSETQ. The DNA of the CDR3 is TGCGCCAGCAGCTTGGGAGCGACTCTCATCTCTGGAAACACCATATATTTT. It yields the protein CASSLGATLISGNTIYF.

In its sample, this clone was seen once. The rearrangement links TRBV9 to TRBJ2-1; possible D gene TRBD2, 6 bases. Germline V gene data show CDR1 as SGDLS and CDR2 as YYNGEE. Trimming pared 0 bases from V and 7 bases from J, leaving 17 bases between. The length of the CDR3 is 16 residues. The DNA of the CDR3 is TGTGCCAGCAGCGTAGCGGGCCGGGCTAGCGAGAATGAGCAGTTCTTC. This codes for CASSVAGRASENEQFF.

J is TRBJ2-7 and V is TRBV5-6; 11 bases map to TRBD1. The CDR3 contains 15 residues. Germline CDR1 reads SGHDT; CDR2 reads YYEEEE. V trimming: 2 bases; J trimming: 6 bases; junction bases outside the gene matches: 7. CDR3 sequence: CASSFGTGGLGEQYF. CDR3 DNA sequence: TGTGCCAGCAGCTTTGGGACAGGGGGTCTCGGCGAGCAGTACTTC.

The rearrangement joins TRBV9 to TRBJ2-7; D perhaps matches TRBD2 (5 bases). The CDR3 consists of 15 residues. Trimming took 0 bases from V and 2 from J, leaving 12 bases between them. The germline CDR1 and CDR2 sequences are SGDLS and YYNGEE. CDR3 DNA: TGTGCCAGCAGCGTAGCGGCTAGCTTGGCCTACGAGCAGTACTTC. It encodes CASSVAASLAYEQYF.

This chain connects TRBV29-1 to TRBJ2-7, with D uncertain. There are 11 residues in the CDR3. Germline lookup yields CDR1 SQVTM and CDR2 ANQGSEA. The V end lost 6 bases, the J end lost 4 bases, and 10 bases lay between the germline ends. The CDR3 spells CSVITEYEQYF. The CDR3 bases are TGCAGCGTGATTACAGAGTACGAGCAGTACTTC.

The genes are TRBV20-1 and TRBJ2-5, with D tentatively TRBD2 (6 bases). The CDR3 runs 11 residues. The V end lost 6 bases, the J end lost 7 bases, and 12 bases lay between the germline ends. Germline-derived CDR1 and CDR2 are DFQATT and SNEGSKA (reference sequence). For the CDR3, the DNA is TGCAGTGCGCGGGGCCAGTGGACCCAGTACTTC. Translating gives CSARGQWTQYF.

This chain uses TRBV5-6 with TRBJ2-2; 10 bases are shared with TRBD2. Unmatched junction bases numbered 1, after V lost 1 base and J lost 1 base. In germline, CDR1 is SGHDT, CDR2 YYEEEE. This CDR3 spans 16 amino acids. CDR3 bases: TGTGCCAGCAGCTTGCCTAGCGGGAGGAACACCGGGGAGCTGTTTTTT. Residues: CASSLPSGRNTGELFF. Drawing the rest from reference TRBV5-6 and TRBJ2-2, the complete variable domain is DAGVTQSPTHLIKTRGQQVTLRCSPKSGHDTVSWYQQALGQGPQFIFQYYEEEERQRGNFPDRFSGHQFPNYSSELNVNALLLGDSALYLCASSLPSGRNTGELFFGEGSRLTVL.

This chain links TRBV29-1 with TRBJ1-4; D unresolved. Germline assignment: CDR1 SQVTM and CDR2 ANQGSEA. The length of the CDR3 is 11 residues. V lost 0 bases and J lost 11, with 7 bases in between. CDR3 sequence (DNA): TGCAGCGTTGAAGAAGGCGGGAAACTGTTTTTT. It codes for CSVEEGGKLFF.

This chain uses TRBV5-1 with TRBJ2-7; the D gene is possibly TRBD1 (5 bases). The CDR3 has 14 residues. Germline loops: CDR1 SGHRS, CDR2 YFSETQ. Trimming left V 4 bases short and J 5 bases short, with 16 bases between. In DNA, the CDR3 is TGCGCCAGCAGCCGCCTGGGGCTAGGGGACGAGCAGTACTTC. It is translated as CASSRLGLGDEQYF.

V gene TRBV4-2 combines with J gene TRBJ2-1; 11 bases agree with TRBD2. Germline CDR1 reads LGHNA; CDR2 reads YNFKEQ. V was pared by 1 base and J by 8 bases, with 7 bases of the junction left unmatched. The CDR3 totals 16 residues. This chain's CDR3 is CASSQGTSGPEDEQFF. The CDR3 DNA follows: TGTGCCAGCAGCCAAGGGACTAGCGGGCCCGAGGATGAGCAGTTCTTC.

The J gene is TRBJ2-2, the V gene TRBV29-1, with TRBD2 matching 11 bases. Germline CDR1 is SQVTM and CDR2 is ANQGSEA. The CDR3 covers 16 residues. Unmatched junction bases numbered 6, after V lost 4 bases and J lost 2 bases. This chain's CDR3 is CSVASTSGRNTGELFF. The DNA of the CDR3 is TGCAGCGTTGCTTCCACTAGCGGGAGAAACACCGGGGAGCTGTTTTTT.

This clone was counted between two and nine times. The chain uses TRBV7-6 and TRBJ2-2, with 7 bases lining up with TRBD1. CDR3 size: 14 residues. Looked up from germline, CDR1 is SGHVS and CDR2 is FNYEAQ. V gave up 5 bases and J gave up 6 bases; unmatched junction bases: 6. CDR3 nucleotide sequence: TGTGCCAGCAGCAGACGGGACAGCCCCGGGGAGCTGTTTTTT. This sequence encodes CASSRRDSPGELFF.